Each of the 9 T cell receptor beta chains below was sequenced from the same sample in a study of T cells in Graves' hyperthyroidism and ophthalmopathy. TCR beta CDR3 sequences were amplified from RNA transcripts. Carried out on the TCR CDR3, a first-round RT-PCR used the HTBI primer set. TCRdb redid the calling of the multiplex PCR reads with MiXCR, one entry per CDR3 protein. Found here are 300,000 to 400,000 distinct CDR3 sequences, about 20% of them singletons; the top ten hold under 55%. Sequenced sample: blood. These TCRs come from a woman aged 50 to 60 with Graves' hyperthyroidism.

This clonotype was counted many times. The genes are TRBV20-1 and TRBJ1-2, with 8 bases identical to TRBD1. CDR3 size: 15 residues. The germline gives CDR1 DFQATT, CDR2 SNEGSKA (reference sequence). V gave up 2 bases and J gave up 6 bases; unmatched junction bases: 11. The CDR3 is CSARSPLGQGHGYTF. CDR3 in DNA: TGCAGTGCTAGATCTCCGCTCGGACAGGGCCATGGCTACACCTTC.

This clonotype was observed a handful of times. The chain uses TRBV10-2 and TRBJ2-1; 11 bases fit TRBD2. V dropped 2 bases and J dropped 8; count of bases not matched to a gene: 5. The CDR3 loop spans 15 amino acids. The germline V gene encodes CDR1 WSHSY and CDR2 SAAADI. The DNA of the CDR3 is TGCGCCAGCAGTGAGCTAGCGGGAGGTGCTGATGAGCAGTTCTTC. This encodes CASSELAGGADEQFF.

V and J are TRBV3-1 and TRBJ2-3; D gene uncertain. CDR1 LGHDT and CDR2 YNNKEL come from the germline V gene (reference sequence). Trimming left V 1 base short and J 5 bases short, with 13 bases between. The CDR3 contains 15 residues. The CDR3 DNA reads TGTGCCAGCAGCCAAGGGTCGGTGCGGCTAGATACGCAGTATTTT. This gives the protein CASSQGSVRLDTQYF.

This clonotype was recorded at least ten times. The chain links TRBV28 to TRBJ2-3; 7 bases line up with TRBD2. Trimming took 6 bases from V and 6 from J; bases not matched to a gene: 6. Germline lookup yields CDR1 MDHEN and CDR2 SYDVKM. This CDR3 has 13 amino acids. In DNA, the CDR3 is TGTGCCAGCAGGGACGGGGGAGGGGATACGCAGTATTTT. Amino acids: CASRDGGGDTQYF.

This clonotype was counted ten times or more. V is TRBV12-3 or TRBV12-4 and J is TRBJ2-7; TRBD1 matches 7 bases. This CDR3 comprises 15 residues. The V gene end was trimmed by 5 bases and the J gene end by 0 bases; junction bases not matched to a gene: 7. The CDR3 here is CASSSTGASSYEQYF. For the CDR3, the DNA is TGTGCCAGCAGTAGCACAGGGGCGAGCTCCTACGAGCAGTACTTC.

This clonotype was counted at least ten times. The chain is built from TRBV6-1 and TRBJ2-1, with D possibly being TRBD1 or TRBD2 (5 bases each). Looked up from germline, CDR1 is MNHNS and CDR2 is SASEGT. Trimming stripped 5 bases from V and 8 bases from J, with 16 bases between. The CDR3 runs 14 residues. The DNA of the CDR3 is TGTGCCAGCAGTCCCCGGGACCCAGTGGATGAGCAGTTCTTC. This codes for CASSPRDPVDEQFF.

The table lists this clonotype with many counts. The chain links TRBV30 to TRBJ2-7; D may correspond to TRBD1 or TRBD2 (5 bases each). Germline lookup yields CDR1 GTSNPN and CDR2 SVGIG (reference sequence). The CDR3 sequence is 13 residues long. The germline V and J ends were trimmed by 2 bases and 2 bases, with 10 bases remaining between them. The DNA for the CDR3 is TGTGCCTGGAGTAGAGGGGTGGCCTACGAGCAGTACGTC. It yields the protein CAWSRGVAYEQYV.

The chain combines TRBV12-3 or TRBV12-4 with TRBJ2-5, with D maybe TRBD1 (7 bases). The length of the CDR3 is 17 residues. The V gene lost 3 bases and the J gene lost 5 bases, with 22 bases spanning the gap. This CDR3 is CASSLGRGTETLETQYF. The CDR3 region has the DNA TGTGCCAGCAGTTTGGGCCGCGGGACAGAGACGTTGGAGACCCAGTACTTC.

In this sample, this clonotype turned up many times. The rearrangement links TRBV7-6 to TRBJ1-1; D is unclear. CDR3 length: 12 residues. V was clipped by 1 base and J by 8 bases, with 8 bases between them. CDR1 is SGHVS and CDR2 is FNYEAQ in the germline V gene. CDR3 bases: TGTGCCAGCAGCTTAGTAGGGAGCGAAGCTTTCTTT. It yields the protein CASSLVGSEAFF. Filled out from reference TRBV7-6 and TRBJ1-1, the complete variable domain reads GAGVSQSPRYKVTKRGQDVALRCDPISGHVSLYWYRQALGQGPEFLTYFNYEAQQDKSGLPNDRFSAERPEGSISTLTIQRTEQRDSAMYRCASSLVGSEAFFGQGTRLTVV.